This TCR beta chain derives from a study of cytomegalovirus exposure and HLA in healthy donors. As concerns this clone: Its cognate antigen is unknown.

Study-level points and caveats: In vitro experiments confirmed that three CMV-associated chains were specific for CMV antigens.

The J segment lost 1 base and the V segment lost 6 bases, leaving 4 bases of the junction unmatched. The CDR3 totals 13 residues. Per germline, CDR1 SGHRS and CDR2 YFSETQ. Repertoires were generated with immunoSEQ multiplex PCR, while TCRdb's copy carries only in-frame clones and drops some. The profile shows tens of thousands of clones, around 90% of them singletons. The rearrangement links TRBV5-1 to TRBJ2-7, with 7 nucleotides matching TRBD1. The origin of this receptor is a woman in her 30s in good health and CMV-seronegative. Sequencing was performed on PBMCs. The CDR3 DNA sequence: TGCGCCAGCACAGCACAGGGGTCCTACGAGCAGTACTTC. It encodes CASTAQGSYEQYF.